Following are 8 T cell receptor beta chains from one sample sequenced in a study of CD8 T cell repertoires and HIV-1 epitope variants. Produced via immunoSEQ multiplex PCR; TCRdb's table is partial and in-frame only. The table includes some 1,900 clones, just over 70% detected once. The antigens of these receptors remain unknown. Sequencing was carried out using cultured CD8+ T cells derived from PBMCs. The receptors come from a male donor with HIV.

This clone was detected only a few times. V is TRBV30 and J is TRBJ2-5, with 8 nucleotides matching TRBD1. Looked up from germline, CDR1 is GTSNPN and CDR2 is SVGIG (reference sequence). J lost 3 bases, V lost 3 bases, and 3 bases had no gene match. The length of the CDR3 is 13 residues. The CDR3, as DNA: TGTGCCTGGAGAGGGGACAGGAAAGAGACCCAGTACTTC. Residues: CAWRGDRKETQYF.

This rearrangement joins TRBV28 to TRBJ2-7; 8 bases align to TRBD2. There are 16 residues in the CDR3. The germline CDR1 and CDR2 sequences are MDHEN and SYDVKM. V lost 3 bases to trimming and J lost 0 bases; unmatched junction nucleotides: 7. The CDR3 DNA follows: TGTGCCAGCAGTTTTCACCCCGGGAGGGCCTCCTACGAGCAGTACTTC. Amino acid sequence: CASSFHPGRASYEQYF.

The chain employs TRBV19 and TRBJ2-7, with TRBD1 identical over 8 bases. The CDR3 runs to 14 residues. After removal of 5 bases from V and 9 bases from J, the junction contained 12 bases not matched to a gene. Germline V gives CDR1 LNHDA, CDR2 SQIVND (reference sequence). Here the CDR3 reads CASSLDRDFSGQYF. As DNA, the CDR3 is TGTGCCAGTAGTTTGGACAGGGACTTTTCTGGGCAGTACTTC.

Notes on this clone: The junction departs from the called germline gene at one end, perhaps through a read error. CDR3 residues: CASSLVNTEAFF. The CDR3 DNA follows: TGTGCCAGCAGCTTAGTCAACACAGAAGCTTTCTTT. The chain employs TRBV7-9 and TRBJ1-1; D not certain. The CDR3 covers 12 residues. The germline CDR1 and CDR2 sequences are SEHNR and FQNEAQ (reference sequence).

By frequency in the sample, this clone is hyperexpanded. J is TRBJ1-2 and V is TRBV15; D may be TRBD1 (5 bases). V shed 0 bases and J shed 4 bases, with 15 bases lying between them. Germline V gene data show CDR1 as LNHNV and CDR2 as YYDKDF (reference sequence). The CDR3 has 16 residues. The chain's CDR3 is CATSRDRGTQVYGYTF. The CDR3 bases are TGTGCCACCAGCAGAGATCGGGGGACCCAGGTCTATGGCTACACCTTC. The complete variable domain, with remaining parts taken from reference TRBV15 and TRBJ1-2, reads DAMVIQNPRYQVTQFGKPVTLSCSQTLNHNVMYWYQQKSSQAPKLLFHYYDKDFNNEADTPDNFQSRRPNTSFCFLDIRSPGLGDTAMYLCATSRDRGTQVYGYTFGSGTRLTVV.

The rearrangement joins TRBV13 to TRBJ1-6, with TRBD1 as a possible D gene (5 bases). The V gene's germline CDR1 is PRHDT and CDR2 FYEKMQ (reference sequence). The CDR3 sequence is 14 residues long. V lost 3 bases to trimming and J lost 7 bases, with 10 bases between them. The CDR3 protein is CASSFGGENSPLHF. The CDR3 bases are TGTGCCAGCAGCTTTGGAGGGGAGAATTCACCCCTCCACTTT.

A single count supports this clone. This rearrangement joins TRBV7-9 to TRBJ1-5; D is undetermined. V was cut by 1 base and J by 4 bases, with 2 bases left in between. Germline CDR1 is SEHNR and CDR2 is FQNEAQ (reference sequence). The CDR3 has 12 residues. CDR3 protein: CASSLENQPQHF. The CDR3 bases are TGTGCCAGCAGCTTAGAGAATCAGCCCCAGCATTTT.

The rearrangement links TRBV6-5 to TRBJ2-1; no firm D call. Germline CDR1 is MNHEY and CDR2 is SVGAGI. V lost 7 bases and J lost 6, with 10 bases in between. This CDR3 comprises 12 residues. CDR3 in DNA: TGTGCCAGCATTACAGAAAGCAATGAGCAGTTCTTC. Its translation: CASITESNEQFF.